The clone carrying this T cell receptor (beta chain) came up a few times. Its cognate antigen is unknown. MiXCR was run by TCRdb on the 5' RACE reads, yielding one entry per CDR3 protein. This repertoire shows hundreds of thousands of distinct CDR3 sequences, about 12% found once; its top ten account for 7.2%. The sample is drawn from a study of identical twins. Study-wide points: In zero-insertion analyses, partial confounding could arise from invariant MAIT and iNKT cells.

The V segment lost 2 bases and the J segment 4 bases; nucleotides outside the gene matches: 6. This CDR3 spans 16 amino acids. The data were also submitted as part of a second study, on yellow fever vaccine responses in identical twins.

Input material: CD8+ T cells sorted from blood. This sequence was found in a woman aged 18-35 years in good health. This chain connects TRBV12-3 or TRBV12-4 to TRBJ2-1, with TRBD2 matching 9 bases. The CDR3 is CASSLTRLADYNEQFF. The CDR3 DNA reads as TGTGCCAGCAGTTTAACAAGACTAGCGGATTACAATGAGCAGTTCTTC.